The next 22 T cell receptor beta chains were all read from a single sample in a study of blood T cell repertoires in COVID-19. Clones were sequenced by immunoSEQ multiplex PCR, and TCRdb holds only the in-frame ones, with some missing. This sample has 95,000 or so clones; about four fifths occur once, and the top ten carry around 4.8%. The material sequenced was peripheral blood. The receptor set was obtained from an elderly man with COVID-19, enrolled during active disease.

The rearrangement joins TRBV30 to TRBJ1-1; D is uncertain. This CDR3 comprises 13 residues. The V gene's germline CDR1 is GTSNPN and CDR2 SVGIG (reference sequence). The germline V and J ends were trimmed by 3 bases and 3 bases, with 11 bases remaining between them. CDR3 sequence: CAWRISIDTEAFF. CDR3 coding DNA: TGTGCCTGGAGGATCAGTATCGACACTGAAGCTTTCTTT.

The V call is TRBV5-4, the J call TRBJ2-1; no reliable D call. Germline V lookup: CDR1 SGHNT, CDR2 YYREEE (reference sequence). Trimming shortened V by 5 bases and J by 0 bases, and 18 bases separated the two germline ends. This CDR3 has 17 residues. The chain's CDR3 is CASSPMGSVRSYNEQFF. Here the CDR3 DNA reads TGTGCCAGCAGTCCAATGGGCTCTGTTCGCTCCTACAATGAGCAGTTCTTC.

This chain uses TRBV11-1 with TRBJ1-1; tentatively, D is TRBD1 (5 bases). The CDR3 runs to 14 residues. The germline V gene has CDR1 SGHAT and CDR2 FQDESV (reference sequence). V was pared by 5 bases and J by 2 bases, with 12 bases between. CDR3 coding DNA: TGTGCCAGCAGCCCAGGGAGGAGCAACACTGAAGCTTTCTTT. The encoded protein is CASSPGRSNTEAFF.

The CDR3 protein is CASSDRTSGGDTQYF. CDR3 nucleotide sequence: TGCGCCAGCAGTGATCGGACTAGCGGGGGGGATACGCAGTATTTT. The gene calls are TRBV10-2 and TRBJ2-3; 14 nucleotides match TRBD2. Trimming took 3 bases from V and 6 from J; bases not matched to a gene: 2. The CDR3 extends over 15 amino acids. CDR1 is WSHSY, CDR2 SAAADI, per germline.

The gene calls are TRBV28 and TRBJ2-1; tentatively, D is TRBD2 (5 bases). The length of the CDR3 is 13 residues. CDR1 and CDR2 (germline): MDHEN, SYDVKM. V gave up 6 bases and J gave up 5 bases, with 11 bases separating them. The CDR3 sequence: CASSTDSHNEQFF. The CDR3 coding sequence is TGTGCCAGCAGCACGGACTCGCACAATGAGCAGTTCTTC. The full variable domain, with the rest looked up from reference TRBV28 and TRBJ2-1, is DVKVTQSSRYLVKRTGEKVFLECVQDMDHENMFWYRQDPGLGLRLIYFSYDVKMKEKGDIPEGYSVSREKKERFSLILESASTNQTSMYLCASSTDSHNEQFFGPGTRLTVL.

The J gene is TRBJ1-2, the V gene TRBV9; 9 bases are a match to TRBD1. J was trimmed by 7 bases and V by 7 bases; bases with no gene match: 5. The CDR3 sequence is 12 residues long. Germline CDR1 is SGDLS and CDR2 is YYNGEE. The CDR3 sequence is CASQGQGRGYTF. In DNA, the CDR3 is TGTGCCAGCCAGGGACAGGGACGTGGCTACACCTTC.

As DNA, the CDR3 is TGTGCCAGCAGTTTTTCGCAGGGGGCCCAAGAGACCCAGTACTTC. Translating it yields CASSFSQGAQETQYF. This rearrangement joins TRBV6-5 to TRBJ2-5; 8 positions agree with TRBD1. The CDR3 runs to 15 residues. CDR1 is MNHEY, CDR2 SVGAGI, per germline. V lost 4 bases, J lost 1 base, and 5 bases stayed unmatched.

The DNA for the CDR3 is TGTGCCAGCAGTTTCACCAGGCGGAACACTGAAGCTTTCTTT. This codes for CASSFTRRNTEAFF. This rearrangement joins TRBV28 to TRBJ1-1; D is unresolved. Germline-derived CDR1 and CDR2 are MDHEN and SYDVKM. V shed 3 bases and J shed 1 base, with 9 bases lying between them. This CDR3 is 14 amino acids long.

The chain joins TRBV6-2 or TRBV6-3 to TRBJ1-2, with TRBD1 matching over 7 bases. The CDR3 is 16 amino acids. Germline values: CDR1 MNHEY, CDR2 SVGEGT. Trimming removed 5 bases from V and 4 bases from J; junction bases left unmatched: 13. CDR3 sequence (DNA): TGTGCCAGCAGTCAGCTCCCGGGACAGAGATCCTATGGCTACACCTTC. Protein product: CASSQLPGQRSYGYTF.

The V gene is TRBV7-3, the J gene TRBJ2-5; TRBD2 matches at 8 bases. The CDR3 contains 14 residues. V dropped 5 bases and J dropped 4; count of bases not matched to a gene: 6. Germline V CDR1 and CDR2: SGHTA, FQGTGA. This CDR3 is CASSPSGGLETQYF. CDR3 nucleotides: TGTGCCAGCAGCCCCTCGGGGGGGCTAGAGACCCAGTACTTC.

This clone was detected a few times. This chain links TRBV27 with TRBJ2-7; the D gene is possibly TRBD2 (6 bases). V gave up 5 bases and J gave up 1 base, with 18 bases separating them. Germline V CDR1 and CDR2: MNHEY, SMNVEV (reference sequence). There are 16 residues in the CDR3. The CDR3 coding sequence is TGTGCCAGCAGTCCTCGTGGCGGGGCCCAATCCTACGAGCAGTACTTC. This encodes CASSPRGGAQSYEQYF.

V usage is TRBV7-3 and J usage is TRBJ2-2; 11 nucleotides align to TRBD2. Germline CDR1 reads SGHTA; CDR2 reads FQGTGA. The V segment lost 1 base and the J segment 4 bases; nucleotides outside the gene matches: 2. CDR3 length equals 16 residues. This CDR3 reads CASSLITSGGTGELFF. As DNA, the CDR3 is TGTGCCAGCAGCTTAATCACTAGCGGGGGCACCGGGGAGCTGTTTTTT.

The chain uses TRBV24-1 and TRBJ2-5, with D perhaps matching TRBD1 (5 bases). The CDR3 totals 13 residues. V lost 6 bases to trimming and J lost 2 bases, with 9 bases between them. Germline V gene sequence: CDR1 KGHDR, CDR2 SFDVKD. The CDR3 DNA follows: TGTGCCACCAGTCAGGGAAAACAAGAGACCCAGTACTTC. Translated, it gives CATSQGKQETQYF.

The rearrangement uses TRBV2 and TRBJ2-7, with D possibly TRBD2 on 7 matching bases. V shed 4 bases and J shed 6 bases, with 10 bases lying between them. The germline V gene encodes CDR1 SNHLY and CDR2 FYNNEI. The CDR3 loop spans 12 amino acids. As DNA, the CDR3 is TGTGCCAGCAGTGGGGGGGGCATCGAGCAGTACTTC. It codes for CASSGGGIEQYF.

The V and J genes are TRBV20-1 and TRBJ1-5, with TRBD1 as a possible D gene (6 bases). CDR1 and CDR2 from the germline V gene are DFQATT and SNEGSKA (reference sequence). Trimming shortened V by 3 bases and J by 6 bases, and 15 bases separated the two germline ends. The CDR3 loop spans 14 amino acids. The CDR3 DNA reads TGCAGTGCTAGTCTTGGGCAGGGGCGTCAGCCCCAGCATTTT. Amino acid sequence: CSASLGQGRQPQHF.

The J gene is TRBJ2-3, the V gene TRBV29-1; maybe TRBD2 (6 bases). This CDR3 spans 16 amino acids. Germline V gene sequence: CDR1 SQVTM, CDR2 ANQGSEA. V shed 5 bases and J shed 0 bases, with 18 bases lying between them. The CDR3 spells CSVSSAGGLSTDTQYF. The CDR3 DNA reads TGCAGCGTTTCATCAGCGGGTGGCCTTAGCACAGATACGCAGTATTTT.

The rearrangement uses TRBV6-1 and TRBJ2-5; 9 bases line up with TRBD2. Germline CDR1 reads MNHNS; CDR2 reads SASEGT. Trimming cost V 1 base and J 5 bases; bases outside gene matches: 5. CDR3 size: 15 residues. The CDR3 loop reads CASSEEGLALETQYF. The CDR3 DNA reads as TGTGCCAGCAGTGAAGAGGGACTAGCCTTGGAGACCCAGTACTTC.

The chain has TRBV5-1 and TRBJ2-3; 9 nucleotides agree with TRBD1. This CDR3 contains 15 residues. Germline loops: CDR1 SGHRS, CDR2 YFSETQ. J lost 4 bases, V lost 4 bases, and 7 bases had no gene match. In nucleotides, the CDR3 is TGCGCCAGCAGCCCGGGGACAGGGTTCGCAGATACGCAGTATTTT. This translates into CASSPGTGFADTQYF. Variable domain in full (rest from reference TRBV5-1 and TRBJ2-3): KAGVTQTPRYLIKTRGQQVTLSCSPISGHRSVSWYQQTPGQGLQFLFEYFSETQRNKGNFPGRFSGRQFSNSRSEMNVSTLELGDSALYLCASSPGTGFADTQYFGPGTRLTVL.

The rearrangement uses TRBV7-9 and TRBJ1-1; D may be TRBD1 (5 bases). Deletions cut 5 bases from V and 1 base from J, with 14 bases between. Germline V gene sequence: CDR1 SEHNR, CDR2 FQNEAQ (reference sequence). The CDR3 runs to 15 residues. CDR3 sequence: CASSPKGHGNTEAFF. DNA of the CDR3: TGTGCCAGCAGCCCCAAGGGGCACGGGAACACTGAAGCTTTCTTT.

The gene calls are TRBV9 and TRBJ1-1; 9 nucleotides agree with TRBD1. After removal of 3 bases from V and 4 bases from J, the junction contained 7 bases not matched to a gene. This CDR3 is 15 amino acids long. CDR1 is SGDLS, CDR2 YYNGEE, per germline. The CDR3 DNA sequence: TGTGCCAGCAGCGCGGGACAGGGATTCCTCACTGAAGCTTTCTTT. Translating it yields CASSAGQGFLTEAFF.

This chain connects TRBV5-1 to TRBJ2-3; 12 nucleotides align to TRBD2. Unmatched junction bases numbered 1, after V lost 1 base and J lost 4 bases. Germline assignment: CDR1 SGHRS and CDR2 YFSETQ. The CDR3 has 15 amino acids. In DNA form, the CDR3 reads TGCGCCAGCAGCTTGAGACTAGCGGGAGCAGATACGCAGTATTTT. Translating gives CASSLRLAGADTQYF.

This clone has just one count. The V call is TRBV5-4, the J call TRBJ2-5; tentatively, D is TRBD2 (5 bases). The CDR3 spans 15 residues. Germline V gene sequence: CDR1 SGHNT, CDR2 YYREEE (reference sequence). Trimming took 1 base from V and 4 from J, leaving 14 bases between them. The CDR3 loop reads CASSLIGPAGETQYF. CDR3 nucleotide sequence: TGTGCCAGCAGCTTGATTGGCCCCGCGGGAGAGACCCAGTACTTC.